This T cell receptor beta chain originates from a study of blood T cell repertoires in COVID-19. The CDR3 is 17 residues long. Losses at the gene ends were 4 bases for V and 1 base for J; bases not matched to a gene: 7. Germline loops: CDR1 SGHNT, CDR2 YYREEE (reference sequence). TCRdb's table, derived via immunoSEQ multiplex PCR, lists solely in-frame clones and lacks some. The sample gives about 180,000 clones, about four fifths of which show up once; approximately 8% is in the top ten. This sequence was found in a woman between 70 and 85 years old with COVID-19, enrolled during active disease. Material for sequencing was peripheral blood. The chain has TRBV5-4 and TRBJ2-7; 14 nucleotides line up with TRBD2. Here the CDR3 DNA reads TGTGCCAGCAGCAGGCCGGGACTAGCGGGGGATTCCTACGAGCAGTACTTC. Translation: CASSRPGLAGDSYEQYF.